This paragraph covers one T cell receptor (beta chain) sequence. Its cognate antigen is unknown. The CDR3 is made up of 14 amino acids. Germline V gene data show CDR1 as MDHEN and CDR2 as SYDVKM. Trimming shortened V by 4 bases and J by 6 bases, and 15 bases separated the two germline ends. The protocol was immunoSEQ multiplex PCR, while the TCRdb copy is restricted to in-frame clones and leaves out a portion. The sample includes tens of thousands of clones, 70% to 90% seen only once; the top ten take about 27%. The data were taken from a study of radiotherapy plus CTLA-4 blockade in lung cancer. Whole-study results and caveats: Strongest reported response predictors: early blood clone changes and post-radiation interferon-beta.

The source is a human donor with non-small cell lung cancer whose response to radiotherapy plus ipilimumab could not be evaluated. The sample consisted of peripheral blood, taken from a patient treated with radiotherapy plus ipilimumab. V gene TRBV28 combines with J gene TRBJ1-1; D is uncertain. The DNA of the CDR3 is TGTGCCAGCAGTTCTTACCTTGGCCAAGCTGAAGCTTTCTTT. It is translated as CASSSYLGQAEAFF.